This paragraph reports one TCR beta chain. With 60 Vbeta and 13 Jbeta primers, the PCR was carried out. The repertoire was sequenced with immunoSEQ multiplex PCR; TCRdb's copy has only in-frame clones and lacks some. The repertoire holds some 100,000 clones, with 65% to 80% as singletons. These data are taken from a study of cytomegalovirus exposure and HLA in healthy donors. With V trimmed by 4 bases and J by 9 bases, 10 bases remained unmatched. Per germline, CDR1 LNHNV and CDR2 YYDKDF (reference sequence). This CDR3 contains 14 residues. The specimen sequenced was PBMCs. The sequence derives from a woman aged 18-30 years in good health and CMV-seropositive. V gene TRBV15 combines with J gene TRBJ1-2; 8 nucleotides match TRBD1. CDR3 bases: TGTGCCACCAGCACTCGAGGGACAGGTTCACGCTACACCTTC. Amino acid sequence: CATSTRGTGSRYTF.